This T cell receptor beta chain originates from a study of blood T cell repertoires in COVID-19. Study summary: Researchers got acute and convalescent COVID-19 samples from the United States, Italy and Spain.

Authors' data handling: Nucleated cell number was recorded as an estimate derived from reference gene primer amplification. Repertoires were generated with immunoSEQ multiplex PCR, while TCRdb's copy carries only in-frame clones and drops some. Clonal size and the V and J genes are those of that table, whereas D and trimming came from the DNA. Here the sample spans approximately 180,000 clones, more than 75% being singletons. This CDR3 is built from 17 residues. Germline lookup yields CDR1 SEHNR and CDR2 FQNEAQ (reference sequence). The V gene lost 5 bases and the J gene lost 4 bases, with 21 bases spanning the gap. This clone was detected once. Seattle cases were enrolled at active infection and followed longitudinally.

This rearrangement joins TRBV7-9 to TRBJ1-3, with TRBD1 as a possible D gene (5 bases). The material sequenced was peripheral blood. The sequence came from a person between 70 and 80 years old with COVID-19, enrolled during active disease. CDR3 nucleotides: TGTGCCAGCAGCCACCTAGGGGCAGGGCTACTCGGAAACACCATATATTTT. The encoded protein is CASSHLGAGLLGNTIYF.